The rows below give T cell receptor beta chains drawn from one sample of a study of blood T cell repertoires in COVID-19. The data were produced by immunoSEQ multiplex PCR, yet TCRdb's version contains in-frame clones alone and is incomplete. The profile shows 150,000 to 160,000 clones, approximately 90% of them singletons. Material: peripheral blood. These receptors originate from a woman aged 65 to 85 with acute or convalescent COVID-19. CDR3s include the opening cysteine and the closing phenylalanine or tryptophan. A D gene is named only where the DNA matches it firmly. Rows may omit the clone size; those that give it use once, few, many or a size class.

j_call v_call clone_size d_call cdr3_aa cdr3_nt
TRBJ2-1 TRBV23-1 - TRBD1 CASSRSDRGSFNEQFF TGCGCCAGCAGTCGGTCTGACAGGGGAAGTTTCAATGAGCAGTTCTTC
TRBJ2-5 TRBV6-5 - - CASRGPETQYF TGTGCCAGCAGGGGGCCGGAGACCCAGTACTTC
TRBJ2-3 TRBV25-1 - TRBD1 CASSTGQGRTDTQYF TGTGCCAGCAGTACCGGACAGGGTCGTACAGATACGCAGTATTTT
TRBJ1-2 TRBV5-5 - TRBD1 CASSVTGQGYGYTF TGTGCCAGCAGCGTCACAGGACAGGGCTATGGCTACACCTTC
TRBJ1-2 TRBV12-3/TRBV12-4 few - CASSPGQYYGYTF TGTGCCAGCAGTCCTGGACAGTACTATGGCTACACCTTC
TRBJ1-5 TRBV30 - - CAWSWDNDQPQHF TGTGCCTGGAGCTGGGACAACGATCAGCCCCAGCATTTT
TRBJ2-2 TRBV5-5 - TRBD1 CASSTVTGTNTGELFF TGTGCCAGCAGCACAGTGACAGGGACGAACACCGGGGAGCTGTTTTTT
TRBJ2-2 TRBV28 - TRBD2 CASSPSGGTGELFF TGTGCCAGCAGTCCCTCGGGGGGAACCGGGGAGCTGTTTTTT
TRBJ2-1 TRBV6-5 - TRBD2 CASSTTSGEYNEQFF TGTGCCAGCAGTACCACCAGCGGGGAGTACAATGAGCAGTTCTTC
TRBJ1-2 TRBV28 - TRBD1 CASRWDSNYGYTF TGTGCCAGCAGGTGGGACAGCAACTATGGCTACACCTTC
TRBJ1-2 TRBV28 - TRBD1 CASSYPRQGAEEGYTF TGTGCCAGCAGCTACCCCAGACAGGGGGCGGAAGAAGGCTACACCTTC
TRBJ2-7 TRBV19 once - CASSSSPGIGGREQYF TGTGCCAGTAGTAGTTCTCCCGGGATAGGGGGTCGCGAGCAGTACTTC
TRBJ1-5 TRBV5-1 - - CASSSKSGGNQPQHF TGCGCCAGCAGCTCTAAGTCGGGGGGCAATCAGCCCCAGCATTTT
TRBJ2-1 TRBV5-6 - TRBD2 CASSGAGGRNEQFF TGTGCCAGCAGCGGAGCGGGGGGCCGGAATGAGCAGTTCTTC
TRBJ1-5 TRBV19 - - CASSIHQGSGNQPQHF TGTGCCAGTAGTATCCACCAGGGGTCGGGCAATCAGCCCCAGCATTTT
TRBJ2-1 TRBV7-9 once - CASSLTWGEGNEQFF TGTGCCAGCAGCTTAACCTGGGGAGAAGGGAATGAGCAGTTCTTC
TRBJ2-5 TRBV14 - - CASSAKLQGGETQYF TGTGCCAGCAGCGCCAAGTTACAGGGAGGGGAGACCCAGTACTTC